The T cell receptor (beta chain) under discussion was sequenced for a study of vaccination and CD4 T cells after COVID-19. Looking at the study overall: The stimulating agents, overlapping spike peptides, came from SARS-CoV-2, HCoV-NL63, HCoV-OC43 and HCoV-229E.

CDR1 is SNHLY, CDR2 FYNNEI, per germline. The CDR3 extends over 15 amino acids. V was trimmed by 6 bases and J by 1 base, leaving 16 bases between them. As concerns this clonotype: Its antigen remains unknown.

Indicated treatment: approximately nine-day PBMC culture with coronavirus spike peptide pools or control peptides (ViraFEST assay). ViraFEST used peptide pools to expand antigen-specific T cells, then sequenced TCRs. Oncomine TCR Beta short-read sequencing was applied to DNA from cultured CD4+ T cells. Genomic DNA was drawn out of CD4+ T cells grown in culture. TCRdb re-analysed the PCR reads in MiXCR, keeping a single row per CDR3 protein. The table includes 13,000 to 15,000 distinct CDR3 sequences, about three fifths detected once. Sequenced input: CD4+ T cells from blood, cultured in vitro. The rearrangement links TRBV2 to TRBJ2-7; D may match TRBD1 or TRBD2 (6 bases each). This receptor was identified in a human donor who had recovered from COVID-19. The CDR3 DNA follows: TGTGCCAGCAGGGTCTTCGGGGGCCAGTCCTACGAGCAGTACTTC. Residues: CASRVFGGQSYEQYF.